The 23 T cell receptor beta chains in this list originate from one sample, sequenced in a study of cytomegalovirus exposure and HLA in healthy donors (dated by TCRdb to the late 2010s). Library preparation used the immunoSEQ multiplex PCR assay. For the multiplex PCR, a mixture combining 60 forward primers for TCR Vbeta segments and 13 reverse primers for TCR Jbeta segments was used. TCRdb limited this immuneACCESS table to in-frame rearrangements with V and J called. A share of clones is missing; checked studies link under half to unresolved V genes, and the rest is unexplained. For this sample there are approximately 200,000 clones; around 79% appear just once. Of the sample, around 1.8% is held by the ten largest clones. The sample comprised PBMCs. These receptor sequences come from a man between 18 and 35 years old in good health and CMV-seronegative.

The chain has TRBV2 and TRBJ2-5; the D is unclear. V lost 0 bases and J lost 5, with 16 bases in between. In germline, CDR1 is SNHLY, CDR2 FYNNEI. The CDR3 totals 16 residues. CDR3 nucleotide sequence: TGTGCCAGCAGTGAAGCCCCTCTGGGCCTTGCGGAGACCCAGTACTTC. It encodes CASSEAPLGLAETQYF.

V and J are TRBV4-1 and TRBJ1-5; TRBD1 matches 9 bases. This CDR3 has 16 amino acids. V lost 0 bases to trimming and J lost 4 bases; unmatched junction nucleotides: 4. CDR1 MGHRA and CDR2 YSYEKL come from the germline V gene. As DNA, the CDR3 is TGCGCCAGCAGCCAAGAGGAGGGACAGGGAAATCAGCCCCAGCATTTT. It yields the protein CASSQEEGQGNQPQHF.

The rearrangement joins TRBV28 to TRBJ2-1, with 11 bases fitting TRBD2. The CDR3 contains 16 residues. CDR1 is MDHEN and CDR2 is SYDVKM in the germline V gene. J gave up 1 base and V 4 bases, and 3 bases lay outside the gene matches. CDR3 in DNA: TGTGCCAGCAGTTCGACTAGCGGGAATTCCTACAATGAGCAGTTCTTC. As protein: CASSSTSGNSYNEQFF.

This chain connects TRBV6-4 to TRBJ1-5; TRBD1 matches 7 bases. V lost 4 bases and J lost 1; bases outside the gene matches: 10. Per the germline V gene, CDR1 is MRHNA and CDR2 is SNTAGT. The CDR3 totals 17 residues. CDR3 sequence (DNA): TGTGCCAGCAGTGCTAGAAGGACAGGACGGAGCAATCAGCCCCAGCATTTT. Its translation is CASSARRTGRSNQPQHF.

The rearrangement uses TRBV27 and TRBJ1-4; D is uncertain. Trimming removed 4 bases from V and 8 bases from J, with 14 bases in between. Germline lookup yields CDR1 MNHEY and CDR2 SMNVEV (reference sequence). This CDR3 has 14 amino acids. The CDR3 reads CASSSGTYPEKLFF. CDR3 bases: TGTGCCAGCAGTTCAGGCACCTACCCGGAAAAACTGTTTTTT.

V is TRBV7-9 and J is TRBJ2-5; TRBD2 agrees at 13 bases. Germline CDR1 and CDR2: SEHNR and FQNEAQ (reference sequence). The ends lost 4 bases at V and 5 bases at J; junction bases unmatched: 7. The CDR3 runs to 16 residues. This CDR3 reads CASSSGTSGAYETQYF. The CDR3 region has the DNA TGTGCCAGCAGCTCCGGGACTAGCGGGGCGTATGAGACCCAGTACTTC.

The chain is built from TRBV27 and TRBJ2-1; 9 nucleotides align to TRBD2. V dropped 7 bases and J dropped 5; count of bases not matched to a gene: 6. CDR1 MNHEY and CDR2 SMNVEV come from the germline V gene (reference sequence). The CDR3 totals 14 residues. The CDR3 reads CASTSGLAHNEQFF. DNA of the CDR3: TGTGCCAGCACCTCCGGACTAGCGCACAATGAGCAGTTCTTC.

The chain employs TRBV6-1 and TRBJ1-5; 11 positions match TRBD1. CDR1 and CDR2 from the germline V gene are MNHNS and SASEGT. This CDR3 has 13 amino acids. V lost 8 bases, J lost 6 bases, and 3 bases stayed unmatched. CDR3 in DNA: TGTGCCAGCCGGACAGGGGGCGGTCAGCCCCAGCATTTT. It encodes CASRTGGGQPQHF.

About this clone itself: The sample contains more than one DNA sequence encoding this CDR3. The rearrangement uses TRBV27 and TRBJ1-1; no clear D gene. The V and J ends lost 2 bases and 5 bases respectively, with 9 bases between them. The CDR3 contains 13 residues. Germline V lookup: CDR1 MNHEY, CDR2 SMNVEV (reference sequence). The CDR3 bases are TGTGCCAGCAGTTTAACCGGGAGTACTGAAGCTTTCTTT. Encoded protein: CASSLTGSTEAFF.

V is TRBV5-1 and J is TRBJ2-3; a possible D gene is TRBD1 (6 bases). The CDR3 runs to 14 residues. V was cut by 0 bases and J by 5 bases, with 10 bases left in between. Germline-derived CDR1 and CDR2 are SGHRS and YFSETQ. CDR3 in DNA: TGCGCCAGCAGCTTGGATAGGGGGATAGATACGCAGTATTTT. Protein sequence: CASSLDRGIDTQYF.

This chain joins TRBV30 and TRBJ2-7; the match to TRBD1 covers 9 bases. In germline, CDR1 is GTSNPN, CDR2 SVGIG (reference sequence). The CDR3 runs to 16 residues. V shed 0 bases and J 5 bases; nucleotides not matched to a gene: 11. CDR3 bases: TGTGCCTGGAGTGTATCCCTGGGACAGGGACTCCACGAGCAGTACTTC. Its protein is CAWSVSLGQGLHEQYF.

This sequence joins TRBV7-2 and TRBJ1-2; D call uncertain. The ends were cut back, 1 base at V and 4 bases at J, with 13 bases in the middle. CDR1 is SGHTA and CDR2 is FQGNSA in the germline V gene. The CDR3 consists of 15 residues. This CDR3 is CASSLDPQGSYGYTF. The CDR3 DNA follows: TGTGCCAGCAGCTTAGACCCCCAAGGGAGCTATGGCTACACCTTC.

The chain joins TRBV7-9 to TRBJ1-5; TRBD1 matches at 11 bases. With 5 bases clipped from V and 6 bases from J, the junction kept 6 bases outside the gene matches. Germline values: CDR1 SEHNR, CDR2 FQNEAQ (reference sequence). CDR3 size: 15 residues. CDR3 loop: CASSTDRGPGQPQHF. CDR3 coding DNA: TGTGCCAGCAGCACGGACAGGGGGCCCGGTCAGCCCCAGCATTTT.

Comment on this clone: Other DNA sequences from this sample encode an identical CDR3 as well. The chain has TRBV20-1 and TRBJ1-1; D remains unclear. The CDR3 runs to 11 residues. Trimming pared 3 bases from V and 1 base from J, leaving 3 bases between. Germline values: CDR1 DFQATT, CDR2 SNEGSKA (reference sequence). The CDR3 protein is CSASKNTEAFF. CDR3 DNA: TGCAGTGCTAGCAAGAACACTGAAGCTTTCTTT.

The rearrangement uses TRBV7-2 and TRBJ2-7; a weak D match, TRBD2 (5 bases). Germline V lookup: CDR1 SGHTA, CDR2 FQGNSA. The CDR3 has 16 amino acids. The V end lost 1 base, the J end lost 5 bases, and 18 bases lay between the germline ends. The CDR3 DNA is TGTGCCAGCAGCTTAGTCTTACCGGGGATTCCCGACGAGCAGTACTTC. Protein sequence: CASSLVLPGIPDEQYF.

The chain carries TRBV2 and TRBJ2-3; 9 nucleotides match TRBD2. V shed 4 bases, J shed 1 base, and the junction held 3 bases outside the gene matches. From germline, CDR1 is SNHLY and CDR2 FYNNEI. The CDR3 covers 15 residues. DNA for the CDR3: TGTGCCAGCAGTGTATTAGCGGGGGGCACAGATACGCAGTATTTT. The encoded protein is CASSVLAGGTDTQYF.

V and J are TRBV2 and TRBJ2-3, with 7 nucleotides matching TRBD1. Germline loops: CDR1 SNHLY, CDR2 FYNNEI. The V segment lost 6 bases and the J segment 0 bases; nucleotides outside the gene matches: 6. This CDR3 region has 15 residues. The CDR3 DNA sequence: TGTGCCAGCAGCGGTGGGACAGCTAGCACAGATACGCAGTATTTT. It yields the protein CASSGGTASTDTQYF.

The chain is built from TRBV7-9 and TRBJ1-1; no clear D. Germline V gives CDR1 SEHNR, CDR2 FQNEAQ (reference sequence). This CDR3 region has 13 residues. Trimming took off 3 bases at V and 4 bases at J, with 9 bases between the two ends. Written as DNA, the CDR3 is TGTGCCAGCAGCTTCGCCGCGAGCACTGAAGCTTTCTTT. This translates into CASSFAASTEAFF.

J is TRBJ1-5 and V is TRBV28; 10 bases fit TRBD1. Germline V lookup: CDR1 MDHEN, CDR2 SYDVKM. J lost 2 bases, V lost 7 bases, and 2 bases had no gene match. This CDR3 has 14 amino acids. The DNA for the CDR3 is TGTGCCAGCACCGGGACAGGGGGCAATCAGCCCCAGCATTTT. Translation: CASTGTGGNQPQHF.

The V and J genes are TRBV30 and TRBJ1-1, with D hard to call. V was trimmed by 0 bases and J by 8 bases, leaving 10 bases between them. This CDR3 contains 12 residues. The germline gives CDR1 GTSNPN, CDR2 SVGIG (reference sequence). The CDR3 nucleotides are TGTGCCTGGAGTGTATCCGAGCGGGAAGCTTTCTTT. This codes for CAWSVSEREAFF. The variable domain in full, completed from reference TRBV30 and TRBJ1-1, reads SQTIHQWPATLVQPVGSPLSLECTVEGTSNPNLYWYRQAAGRGLQLLFYSVGIGQISSEVPQNLSASRPQDRQFILSSKKLLLSDSGFYLCAWSVSEREAFFGQGTRLTVV.

This clone was detected a few times. The rearrangement uses TRBV7-2 and TRBJ1-2, with D tentatively TRBD1 (5 bases). The length of the CDR3 is 17 residues. The V gene lost 1 base and the J gene lost 1 base, with 16 bases spanning the gap. The germline gives CDR1 SGHTA, CDR2 FQGNSA. Here the CDR3 reads CASSLDSYGALNYGYTF. In nucleotides, the CDR3 is TGTGCCAGCAGCTTAGACAGTTATGGGGCCCTTAACTATGGCTACACCTTC. The complete variable domain, with remaining parts taken from reference TRBV7-2 and TRBJ1-2, reads GAGVSQSPSNKVTEKGKDVELRCDPISGHTALYWYRQSLGQGLEFLIYFQGNSAPDKSGLPSDRFSAERTGGSVSTLTIQRTQQEDSAVYLCASSLDSYGALNYGYTFGSGTRLTVV.

This clone was counted between two and nine times. The gene calls are TRBV4-2 and TRBJ2-3, with 8 bases that match TRBD2. V shed 4 bases, J shed 3 bases, and the junction held 3 bases outside the gene matches. The germline CDR1 and CDR2 sequences are LGHNA and YNFKEQ. This CDR3 has 14 residues. The CDR3 spells CASSPGGGTDTQYF. In DNA form, the CDR3 reads TGTGCCAGCAGCCCCGGGGGGGGAACAGATACGCAGTATTTT.

This clone was counted a single time. The chain combines TRBV11-2 with TRBJ2-2, with 9 bases fitting TRBD1. The germline V gene has CDR1 SGHAT and CDR2 FQNNGV. After removal of 4 bases from V and 7 bases from J, the junction contained 10 bases not matched to a gene. The CDR3 runs to 16 residues. The CDR3 coding sequence is TGTGCCAGCAGCTCGGGACAGGGTGGATTCGGCGGGGAGCTGTTTTTT. It is translated as CASSSGQGGFGGELFF.